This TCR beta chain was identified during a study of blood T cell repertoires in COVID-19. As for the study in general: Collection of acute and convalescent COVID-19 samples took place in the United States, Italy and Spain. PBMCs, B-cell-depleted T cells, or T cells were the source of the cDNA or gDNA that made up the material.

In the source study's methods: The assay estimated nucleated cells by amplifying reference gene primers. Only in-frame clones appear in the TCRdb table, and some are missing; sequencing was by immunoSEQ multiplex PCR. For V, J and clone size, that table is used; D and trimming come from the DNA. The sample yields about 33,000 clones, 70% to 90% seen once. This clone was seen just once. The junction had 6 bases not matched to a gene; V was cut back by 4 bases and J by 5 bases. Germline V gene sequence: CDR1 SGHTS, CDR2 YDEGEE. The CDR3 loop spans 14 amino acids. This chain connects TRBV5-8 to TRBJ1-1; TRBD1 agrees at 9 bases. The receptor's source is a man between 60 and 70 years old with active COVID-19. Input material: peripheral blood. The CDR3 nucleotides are TGTGCCAGCAGCCCCGGGACAGGGAGAACTGAAGCTTTCTTT. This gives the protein CASSPGTGRTEAFF.